A single sample gave rise to the 11 T cell receptor beta chains below, sequenced in a study of identical twins. MiXCR, applied by TCRdb to the 5' RACE reads, yields one record per CDR3 protein. The sample shows 270,000 or so distinct CDR3 sequences, about 8.3% of them seen only once. These data were also filed under a second study, of yellow fever vaccine responses in identical twins.

Sequencing was carried out using CD8+ T cells sorted from blood. The receptors originated from a young woman in good health.

The CDR3, as DNA: TGTGCCAGCAGCTTGAGGACTAGCGGGGACAATGAGCAGTTCTTC. Amino acids: CASSLRTSGDNEQFF. This chain links TRBV7-8 with TRBJ2-1; 12 positions match TRBD2. Germline lookup yields CDR1 SGHVS and CDR2 FQNEAQ. V lost 3 bases and J lost 5; bases outside the gene matches: 2. The CDR3 sequence is 15 residues long.

There are a few counts of this clonotype. The chain carries TRBV5-5 and TRBJ2-5; D uncertain. Deletions cut 4 bases from V and 1 base from J, with 14 bases between. This CDR3 region has 15 residues. Germline lookup yields CDR1 SGHKS and CDR2 YYEKEE (reference sequence). CDR3 in amino acids: CASSPGSRVQETQYF. The DNA for the CDR3 is TGTGCCAGCAGCCCGGGCAGTAGGGTCCAAGAGACCCAGTACTTC. Full variable domain (missing parts from reference TRBV5-5 and TRBJ2-5): DAGVTQSPTHLIKTRGQQVTLRCSPISGHKSVSWYQQVLGQGPQFIFQYYEKEERGRGNFPDRFSARQFPNYSSELNVNALLLGDSALYLCASSPGSRVQETQYFGPGTRLLVL.

This chain joins TRBV7-9 and TRBJ2-7, with 7 nucleotides matching TRBD1. Germline loops: CDR1 SEHNR, CDR2 FQNEAQ (reference sequence). The CDR3 runs 14 residues. V lost 5 bases to trimming and J lost 0 bases; unmatched junction nucleotides: 4. Here the CDR3 DNA reads TGTGCCAGCAGCAGAGGGACAGCCTCCTACGAGCAGTACTTC. Protein: CASSRGTASYEQYF.

The chain combines TRBV6-2 or TRBV6-3 with TRBJ2-1, with 7 nucleotides matching TRBD2. The CDR3 contains 13 residues. Germline V gene data show CDR1 as MNHEY and CDR2 as SVGEGT. After removal of 7 bases from V and 10 bases from J, the junction contained 10 bases not matched to a gene. CDR3 region: CASTPGTTFEQFF. The CDR3 nucleotides are TGTGCCAGCACCCCCGGGACTACCTTCGAGCAGTTCTTC.

This clonotype has just a few counts. The V call is TRBV6-5, the J call TRBJ2-1; 9 bases line up with TRBD2. V was pared by 2 bases and J by 6 bases, with 8 bases of the junction left unmatched. Germline loops: CDR1 MNHEY, CDR2 SVGAGI. The CDR3 has 16 residues. Here the CDR3 reads CASSYGAGGRGNEQFF. CDR3 DNA: TGTGCCAGCAGTTACGGGGCGGGAGGGAGAGGCAATGAGCAGTTCTTC.

Ten or more counts support this clonotype. The chain carries TRBV15 and TRBJ2-3, with D hard to call. The CDR3 runs 15 residues. Germline assignment: CDR1 LNHNV and CDR2 YYDKDF (reference sequence). V lost 2 bases, J lost 2 bases, and 11 bases lay in between. CDR3 in amino acids: CATSRSSDATDTQYF. CDR3 DNA: TGTGCCACCAGCAGATCCTCGGACGCCACAGATACGCAGTATTTT.

This clonotype was detected many times. The chain couples TRBV4-2 to TRBJ2-3; possibly TRBD1 for D (5 bases). The CDR3 runs to 17 residues. Germline V CDR1 and CDR2: LGHNA, YNFKEQ. The V and J ends lost 0 bases and 2 bases respectively, with 15 bases between them. The CDR3 protein is CASSQDRAGPSTDTQYF. The CDR3 coding sequence is TGTGCCAGCAGCCAAGACAGGGCTGGACCCTCCACAGATACGCAGTATTTT.

This clonotype was found a few times. The germline gene is not matched at one end of the junction; a read error may be the cause. This rearrangement joins TRBV7-2 to TRBJ2-7; TRBD2 matches at 7 bases. Germline CDR1 is SGHTA and CDR2 is FQGNSA. The CDR3 consists of 13 residues. This chain's CDR3 is CASSLAATWEQYF. In DNA form, the CDR3 reads TGTGCCAGCAGCCTAGCGGCGACCTGGGAACAGTACTTC.

There are a few counts of this clonotype. CDR3 residues: CASSQGGRGLEKNTQYF. In DNA, the CDR3 is TGTGCCAGCAGCCAAGGCGGCAGGGGGCTAGAAAAGAATACGCAGTATTTT. J is TRBJ2-3 and V is TRBV3-1; TRBD1 matches at 8 bases. Germline CDR1 and CDR2: LGHDT and YNNKEL (reference sequence). The length of the CDR3 is 17 residues. V gave up 1 base and J gave up 7 bases; unmatched junction bases: 13.

This clonotype was counted only a few times. V gene TRBV4-3 combines with J gene TRBJ2-3; a possible D gene is TRBD2 (5 bases). V lost 0 bases, J lost 0 bases, and 7 bases lay in between. This CDR3 comprises 15 residues. Germline-derived CDR1 and CDR2 are LGHNA and YSLEER. The CDR3 bases are TGCGCCAGCAGCCAAGACACTAGTAGCACAGATACGCAGTATTTT. It specifies CASSQDTSSTDTQYF.

The CDR3 spells CASSQEPGDRLNTEAFF. CDR3 sequence (DNA): TGCGCCAGCAGCCAAGAACCGGGGGACAGGTTGAACACTGAAGCTTTCTTT. This rearrangement joins TRBV4-3 to TRBJ1-1; 8 nucleotides line up with TRBD1. The V gene's germline CDR1 is LGHNA and CDR2 YSLEER. V lost 0 bases, J lost 0 bases, and 6 bases stayed unmatched. This CDR3 comprises 17 residues.